Listed here are 22 T cell receptor beta chains from one sample, sequenced in a study of PD-1 blockade in classical Hodgkin lymphoma. Every patient was affected by relapse after autologous stem cell transplantation, while exposure to brentuximab vedotin was not uniform. Sequencing used immunoSEQ multiplex PCR; TCRdb keeps in-frame clones, though not all of them. The table lists around 40,000 clones, 75% to 85% of them singletons. The source material was peripheral blood mononuclear cells (PBMCs), sampled at baseline. The receptors shown here come from a human donor with classical Hodgkin lymphoma.

The genes are TRBV19 and TRBJ1-2; D is possibly TRBD1 (5 bases). This CDR3 is 14 amino acids long. The germline V gene has CDR1 LNHDA and CDR2 SQIVND (reference sequence). With 5 bases removed from V and 1 base from J, the gap between germline ends came to 11 bases. The CDR3 coding sequence is TGTGCCAGTAGTTACAGGTCAAGTAACTATGGCTACACCTTC. Translated, it gives CASSYRSSNYGYTF.

V is TRBV19 and J is TRBJ1-3, with unresolved D. The CDR3 is 13 amino acids. CDR1 is LNHDA, CDR2 SQIVND, per germline (reference sequence). V lost 5 bases and J lost 8, with 13 bases in between. The CDR3 is CASSLPGLDTIYF. DNA for the CDR3: TGTGCCAGTAGTCTGCCGGGTCTGGACACCATATATTTT.

The chain couples TRBV13 to TRBJ2-7; maybe TRBD2 (6 bases). The germline gives CDR1 PRHDT, CDR2 FYEKMQ (reference sequence). Trimming stripped 6 bases from V and 6 bases from J, with 12 bases between. This CDR3 contains 12 residues. The CDR3, as DNA: TGTGCCAGCAGTACCCGGGGGTCCGAGCAGTACTTC. It yields the protein CASSTRGSEQYF.

This clone was picked up one time. The genes are TRBV5-1 and TRBJ2-7; 9 bases are a match to TRBD1. V was pared by 1 base and J by 4 bases, with 15 bases of the junction left unmatched. The CDR3 is 18 amino acids. Germline CDR1 is SGHRS and CDR2 is YFSETQ. CDR3 sequence reads: CASSLRGTGISSLYEQYF. CDR3 nucleotide sequence: TGCGCCAGCAGCTTGAGGGGGACAGGGATTTCCTCCCTATACGAGCAGTACTTC.

The J gene is TRBJ1-2, the V gene TRBV4-3, with 7 nucleotides matching TRBD1. The trim removed 1 base at V and 8 bases at J, leaving 13 bases unmatched. The CDR3 totals 16 residues. CDR1 is LGHNA and CDR2 is YSLEER in the germline V gene. The CDR3 protein is CASSQAVWTGGRGYTF. CDR3 DNA: TGCGCCAGCAGCCAAGCCGTTTGGACAGGAGGACGGGGCTACACCTTC.

Only one count was recorded for this clone. The genes are TRBV15 and TRBJ2-1; possibly TRBD1 for D (6 bases). This CDR3 spans 14 amino acids. In germline, CDR1 is LNHNV, CDR2 YYDKDF (reference sequence). V gave up 5 bases and J gave up 0 bases, with 8 bases separating them. The CDR3 reads CATSHRASYNEQFF. The DNA for the CDR3 is TGTGCCACCAGCCACAGGGCCTCCTACAATGAGCAGTTCTTC.

V is TRBV27 and J is TRBJ2-1; the D is unclear. The length of the CDR3 is 16 residues. V lost 4 bases to trimming and J lost 3 bases, with 16 bases between them. Germline CDR1 is MNHEY and CDR2 is SMNVEV (reference sequence). The CDR3 spells CASSSLIHLGYNEQFF. CDR3 DNA sequence: TGTGCCAGCAGTTCCCTGATACACCTAGGCTACAATGAGCAGTTCTTC.

The chain couples TRBV4-1 to TRBJ1-2, with D hard to call. V was clipped by 1 base and J by 5 bases, with 8 bases between them. Germline-derived CDR1 and CDR2 are MGHRA and YSYEKL. The length of the CDR3 is 13 residues. CDR3 loop: CASSQGREYGYTF. For the CDR3, the DNA is TGCGCCAGCAGCCAAGGACGGGAATATGGCTACACCTTC.

The chain recombines TRBV5-1 with TRBJ2-7; no clear D gene. V dropped 2 bases and J dropped 6 bases, with 15 bases sitting between them. Germline assignment: CDR1 SGHRS and CDR2 YFSETQ. This CDR3 has 14 amino acids. The DNA for the CDR3 is TGCGCCAGCAGCTTAAGCGACCATCAAGCCGAGCAGTACTTC. Amino acids: CASSLSDHQAEQYF. The full variable domain, rest sourced from reference TRBV5-1 and TRBJ2-7, is KAGVTQTPRYLIKTRGQQVTLSCSPISGHRSVSWYQQTPGQGLQFLFEYFSETQRNKGNFPGRFSGRQFSNSRSEMNVSTLELGDSALYLCASSLSDHQAEQYFGPGTRLTVT.

The V call is TRBV28, the J call TRBJ2-7; 7 bases are a match to TRBD2. Germline assignment: CDR1 MDHEN and CDR2 SYDVKM. Trimming removed 1 base from V and 1 base from J; junction bases left unmatched: 4. This CDR3 has 15 amino acids. CDR3 nucleotides: TGTGCCAGCAGTTTATTCTGGGGGGGGTCCTACGAGCAGTACTTC. It specifies CASSLFWGGSYEQYF.

The chain recombines TRBV11-3 with TRBJ2-7; 10 bases are shared with TRBD2. The germline gives CDR1 SGHNT, CDR2 YENEEA. After removal of 4 bases from V and 5 bases from J, the junction contained 8 bases not matched to a gene. CDR3 size: 15 residues. In DNA, the CDR3 is TGTGCCAGCAGCTCCCAGGGACTAGCGAGGAACGAGCAGTACTTC. Amino acids: CASSSQGLARNEQYF.

This chain uses TRBV6-5 with TRBJ1-3; the D is unclear. Germline V gene data show CDR1 as MNHEY and CDR2 as SVGAGI. The CDR3 has 16 amino acids. V was pared by 0 bases and J by 0 bases, with 9 bases between. The CDR3 sequence: CASSYSFGSSGNTIYF. In nucleotides, the CDR3 is TGTGCCAGCAGTTACTCGTTCGGGAGCTCTGGAAACACCATATATTTT.

V usage is TRBV5-8 and J usage is TRBJ2-3, with TRBD1 matching 9 bases. J was trimmed by 0 bases and V by 0 bases; bases with no gene match: 5. This CDR3 has 17 amino acids. Germline V gene lookup returns CDR1 SGHTS and CDR2 YDEGEE. The CDR3 nucleotides are TGTGCCAGCAGCTTGGGGGACAGGGCGCTCAGCACAGATACGCAGTATTTT. Translation gives CASSLGDRALSTDTQYF. Based on the CDR3 plus reference TRBV5-8 and TRBJ2-3, the full variable domain is EAGVTQSPTHLIKTRGQQATLRCSPISGHTSVYWYQQALGLGLQFLLWYDEGEERNRGNFPPRFSGRQFPNYSSELNVNALELEDSALYLCASSLGDRALSTDTQYFGPGTRLTVL.

This clone was counted once. V and J are TRBV2 and TRBJ2-7; weak D call: TRBD1 (8 bases). The germline V and J ends were trimmed by 0 bases and 3 bases, with 12 bases remaining between them. Germline V gene data show CDR1 as SNHLY and CDR2 as FYNNEI. The CDR3 extends over 15 amino acids. The CDR3 region is CASSEAYRGGYEQYF. The DNA of the CDR3 is TGTGCCAGCAGTGAAGCTTACAGGGGGGGCTACGAGCAGTACTTC. The whole variable domain, filled in from reference TRBV2 and TRBJ2-7, reads EPEVTQTPSHQVTQMGQEVILRCVPISNHLYFYWYRQILGQKVEFLVSFYNNEISEKSEIFDDQFSVERPDGSNFTLKIRSTKLEDSAMYFCASSEAYRGGYEQYFGPGTRLTVT.

The DNA of the CDR3 is TGTGCCAGCAGCGTAGAGACTAGCGGCTACAATGAGCAGTTCTTC. It specifies CASSVETSGYNEQFF. The rearrangement uses TRBV9 and TRBJ2-1, with 9 bases fitting TRBD2. The V gene's germline CDR1 is SGDLS and CDR2 YYNGEE. This CDR3 comprises 15 residues. V shed 0 bases and J 3 bases; nucleotides not matched to a gene: 1.

This clone was counted between two and nine times. The V call is TRBV25-1, the J call TRBJ2-2; maybe TRBD1 (6 bases). Trimming took off 8 bases at V and 1 base at J, with 11 bases between the two ends. The CDR3 consists of 14 residues. From germline, CDR1 is MGHDK and CDR2 SYGVNS. This chain's CDR3 is CASAPTGNTGELFF. The CDR3 nucleotides are TGTGCCAGCGCCCCGACAGGGAACACCGGGGAGCTGTTTTTT. The full variable domain, rest sourced from reference TRBV25-1 and TRBJ2-2, is EADIYQTPRYLVIGTGKKITLECSQTMGHDKMYWYQQDPGMELHLIHYSYGVNSTEKGDLSSESTVSRIRTEHFPLTLESARPSHTSQYLCASAPTGNTGELFFGEGSRLTVL.

The rearrangement uses TRBV7-9 and TRBJ1-5, with TRBD1 matching 8 bases. The germline CDR1 and CDR2 sequences are SEHNR and FQNEAQ (reference sequence). Trimming removed 5 bases from V and 5 bases from J; junction bases left unmatched: 14. This CDR3 contains 17 residues. CDR3 nucleotides: TGTGCCAGCAGCCCTCCGGGCGGACAGGGACCCGATCAGCCCCAGCATTTT. This sequence encodes CASSPPGGQGPDQPQHF.

The chain couples TRBV27 to TRBJ1-4, with 8 bases that match TRBD1. V lost 5 bases to trimming and J lost 0 bases; unmatched junction nucleotides: 8. The germline gives CDR1 MNHEY, CDR2 SMNVEV (reference sequence). This CDR3 comprises 17 residues. The CDR3 region is CASSPRDRFATNEKLFF. The CDR3 DNA reads TGTGCCAGCAGTCCCCGGGACAGGTTTGCAACTAATGAAAAACTGTTTTTT. The complete variable domain, with remaining parts taken from reference TRBV27 and TRBJ1-4, reads EAQVTQNPRYLITVTGKKLTVTCSQNMNHEYMSWYRQDPGLGLRQIYYSMNVEVTDKGDVPEGYKVSRKEKRNFPLILESPSPNQTSLYFCASSPRDRFATNEKLFFGSGTQLSVL.

The V call is TRBV28, the J call TRBJ2-2; D unresolved. The V end was cut by 7 bases, the J end by 6 bases, with 9 bases between. Germline loops: CDR1 MDHEN, CDR2 SYDVKM. The length of the CDR3 is 12 residues. The CDR3 loop reads CASTVGAGELFF. The CDR3 bases are TGTGCCAGCACTGTTGGGGCCGGGGAGCTGTTTTTT.

V usage is TRBV4-2 and J usage is TRBJ2-3; D gene uncertain. Germline-derived CDR1 and CDR2 are LGHNA and YNFKEQ. The CDR3 consists of 15 residues. The V gene lost 2 bases and the J gene lost 4 bases, with 13 bases spanning the gap. The CDR3 region is CASSQYTGTSDTQYF. The CDR3 DNA sequence: TGTGCCAGCAGCCAATATACTGGAACTTCAGATACGCAGTATTTT.

The chain carries TRBV7-6 and TRBJ2-1; weak D call: TRBD2 (6 bases). Germline CDR1 is SGHVS and CDR2 is FNYEAQ. V lost 1 base to trimming and J lost 9 bases, with 37 bases between them. The CDR3 contains 22 residues. For the CDR3, the DNA is TGTGCCAGCAGCTTAGAGAGCTTGTCCGTTTCGCGGGGCCGGTTCGTTGTGGGTGAGCAGTTCTTC. As protein: CASSLESLSVSRGRFVVGEQFF.

This clone occurred a few times. The CDR3 nucleotides read TGTGCCAGCAGCAGCAGCCTAGCGGGAGCCGCTGAGCAGTTCTTC. It yields the protein CASSSSLAGAAEQFF. V and J are TRBV5-4 and TRBJ2-1; 10 bases agree with TRBD2. This CDR3 spans 15 amino acids. The V segment lost 4 bases and the J segment 9 bases; nucleotides outside the gene matches: 10. The germline V gene has CDR1 SGHNT and CDR2 YYREEE (reference sequence). Variable domain in full (rest from reference TRBV5-4 and TRBJ2-1): ETGVTQSPTHLIKTRGQQVTLRCSSQSGHNTVSWYQQALGQGPQFIFQYYREEENGRGNFPPRFSGLQFPNYSSELNVNALELDDSALYLCASSSSLAGAAEQFFGPGTRLTVL.